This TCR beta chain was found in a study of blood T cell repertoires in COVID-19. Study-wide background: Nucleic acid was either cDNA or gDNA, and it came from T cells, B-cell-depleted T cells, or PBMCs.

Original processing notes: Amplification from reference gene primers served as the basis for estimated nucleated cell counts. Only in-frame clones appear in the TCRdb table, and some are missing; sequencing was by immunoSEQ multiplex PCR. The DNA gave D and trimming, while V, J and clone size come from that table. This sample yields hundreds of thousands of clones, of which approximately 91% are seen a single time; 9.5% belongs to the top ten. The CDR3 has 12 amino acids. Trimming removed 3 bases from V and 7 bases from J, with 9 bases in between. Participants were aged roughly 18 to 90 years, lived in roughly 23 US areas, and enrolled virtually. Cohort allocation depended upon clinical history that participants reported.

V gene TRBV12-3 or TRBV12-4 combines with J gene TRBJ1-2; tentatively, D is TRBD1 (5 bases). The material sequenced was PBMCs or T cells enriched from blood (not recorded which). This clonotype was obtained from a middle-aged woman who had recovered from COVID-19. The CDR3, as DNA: TGTGCCAGCAGTTTCTATAGGGGTGGCTACACCTTC. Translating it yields CASSFYRGGYTF.